Each of the 27 T cell receptor beta chains below was sequenced from the same sample in a study of T cell responses to AZD1222 COVID-19 vaccine. Only in-frame clones appear in the TCRdb table, and some are missing; sequencing was by immunoSEQ multiplex PCR. The data show about 92,000 clones, roughly 90% seen once. Specimen: peripheral blood, collected on day 0 of AZD1222 vaccination. The source is an adult in good health.

The J gene is TRBJ1-2, the V gene TRBV2, with TRBD1 identical over 9 bases. This CDR3 has 13 amino acids. Germline-derived CDR1 and CDR2 are SNHLY and FYNNEI. Trimming cost V 6 bases and J 6 bases; bases outside gene matches: 5. The CDR3: CASRRDREDGYTF. CDR3 coding DNA: TGTGCCAGCAGAAGGGACAGGGAGGATGGCTACACCTTC. Full variable domain (remainder filled in from reference TRBV2 and TRBJ1-2): EPEVTQTPSHQVTQMGQEVILRCVPISNHLYFYWYRQILGQKVEFLVSFYNNEISEKSEIFDDQFSVERPDGSNFTLKIRSTKLEDSAMYFCASRRDREDGYTFGSGTRLTVV.

The J gene is TRBJ1-6, the V gene TRBV5-1; possible D gene TRBD1, 5 bases. Between the trimmed V and J ends, which lost 2 bases and 0 bases, there was a span of 9 bases. CDR3 size: 16 residues. Germline CDR1 SGHRS, CDR2 YFSETQ. The CDR3 reads CASSFGASSYNSPLHF. CDR3 sequence (DNA): TGCGCCAGCAGCTTTGGGGCCAGCTCCTATAATTCACCCCTCCACTTT.

The chain combines TRBV6-5 with TRBJ1-4, with a possible D match to TRBD1 (6 bases). V shed 11 bases and J shed 5 bases, with 12 bases lying between them. The CDR3 runs 12 residues. The germline V gene has CDR1 MNHEY and CDR2 SVGAGI. DNA of the CDR3: TGTGCCGGGCGGGACAAAAATGAAAAACTGTTTTTT. Protein sequence: CAGRDKNEKLFF.

J is TRBJ2-1 and V is TRBV15; 9 bases map to TRBD2. V lost 0 bases to trimming and J lost 7 bases; unmatched junction nucleotides: 4. Germline CDR1 and CDR2: LNHNV and YYDKDF (reference sequence). The CDR3 contains 15 residues. This CDR3 reads CATSRDPLAGNEQFF. The CDR3 DNA sequence: TGTGCCACCAGCAGAGATCCGCTAGCGGGAAATGAGCAGTTCTTC.

The V and J genes are TRBV5-6 and TRBJ2-1; D is uncertain. Germline assignment: CDR1 SGHDT and CDR2 YYEEEE. Trimming took 0 bases from V and 0 from J, leaving 7 bases between them. There are 15 residues in the CDR3. CDR3 amino acids: CASSLGPGSYNEQFF. DNA for the CDR3: TGTGCCAGCAGCTTGGGACCGGGCTCCTACAATGAGCAGTTCTTC.

This rearrangement joins TRBV10-3 to TRBJ1-2; perhaps TRBD1 as D (6 bases). Germline V gene data show CDR1 as ENHRY and CDR2 as SYGVKD. Trimming left V 3 bases short and J 1 base short, with 15 bases between. CDR3 length equals 16 residues. Written as DNA, the CDR3 is TGTGCCATCAGTGATGACAGGATGTTACTTAACTATGGCTACACCTTC. Its protein product is CAISDDRMLLNYGYTF.

This chain joins TRBV7-9 and TRBJ1-1; D gene unclear. From germline, CDR1 is SEHNR and CDR2 FQNEAQ (reference sequence). This CDR3 region has 14 residues. Trimming removed 1 base at V and 2 bases at J, with 8 bases between. In DNA form, the CDR3 reads TGTGCCAGCAGCTTAGGGCAGAGCAACACTGAAGCTTTCTTT. As protein: CASSLGQSNTEAFF.

This chain joins TRBV9 and TRBJ2-1, with D possibly TRBD1 on 5 matching bases. Germline-derived CDR1 and CDR2 are SGDLS and YYNGEE. The germline V and J ends were trimmed by 0 bases and 2 bases, with 9 bases remaining between them. The CDR3 is 15 residues long. CDR3 in amino acids: CASSVGGETYNEQFF. DNA of the CDR3: TGTGCCAGCAGCGTAGGGGGCGAAACCTACAATGAGCAGTTCTTC.

The chain uses TRBV18 and TRBJ1-1; no firm D call. The CDR3 is made up of 13 amino acids. Looked up from germline, CDR1 is KGHSH and CDR2 is LQKENI. Trimming cost V 6 bases and J 1 base, with 9 bases left between them. Here the CDR3 DNA reads TGTGCCAGCTCTGTGAAGGGGAACACTGAAGCTTTCTTT. Protein: CASSVKGNTEAFF.

V and J are TRBV6-5 and TRBJ2-3, with 7 nucleotides matching TRBD2. The CDR3 extends over 14 amino acids. J was trimmed by 0 bases and V by 7 bases; bases with no gene match: 4. Germline values: CDR1 MNHEY, CDR2 SVGAGI. The CDR3 sequence: CASNRAGSTDTQYF. In DNA form, the CDR3 reads TGTGCCAGCAATAGAGCGGGGAGCACAGATACGCAGTATTTT.

The sample holds a few counts of this clone. The chain has TRBV6-4 and TRBJ2-3; 10 bases match TRBD2. This CDR3 spans 16 amino acids. V lost 0 bases, J lost 2 bases, and 2 bases stayed unmatched. The germline V gene has CDR1 MRHNA and CDR2 SNTAGT. CDR3 protein: CASSDSSGRATDTQYF. The CDR3 region has the DNA TGTGCCAGCAGTGACTCGAGCGGGAGGGCCACAGATACGCAGTATTTT.

V gene TRBV28 combines with J gene TRBJ1-1; possibly TRBD1 for D (5 bases). From germline, CDR1 is MDHEN and CDR2 SYDVKM. The CDR3 runs to 17 residues. Trimming removed 5 bases from V and 0 bases from J, with 19 bases in between. CDR3 residues: CASSLPGGVVMNTEAFF. CDR3 nucleotide sequence: TGTGCCAGCAGTCTCCCGGGAGGGGTGGTGATGAACACTGAAGCTTTCTTT.

V is TRBV11-1 and J is TRBJ2-5, with D possibly TRBD1 on 5 matching bases. The germline V and J ends were trimmed by 5 bases and 5 bases, with 18 bases remaining between them. This CDR3 comprises 15 residues. Per germline, CDR1 SGHAT and CDR2 FQDESV (reference sequence). The chain's CDR3 is CASSRQPTLGETQYF. CDR3 coding DNA: TGTGCCAGCAGCAGACAGCCGACTTTAGGGGAGACCCAGTACTTC.

The chain combines TRBV28 with TRBJ1-2; TRBD1 matches at 7 bases. Trimming cost V 4 bases and J 3 bases; bases outside gene matches: 11. Germline values: CDR1 MDHEN, CDR2 SYDVKM. The CDR3 extends over 16 amino acids. CDR3 nucleotide sequence: TGTGCCAGCAGTTCTAACTCAGGGGGAATTCACTATGGCTACACCTTC. Translated, it gives CASSSNSGGIHYGYTF.

The J gene is TRBJ1-1, the V gene TRBV15; the D gene is possibly TRBD1 (6 bases). The V end lost 3 bases, the J end lost 7 bases, and 12 bases lay between the germline ends. Germline lookup yields CDR1 LNHNV and CDR2 YYDKDF (reference sequence). This CDR3 is built from 13 residues. The CDR3 loop reads CATSSIEGHEAFF. As DNA, the CDR3 is TGTGCCACCAGCAGTATTGAGGGACATGAAGCTTTCTTT.

J is TRBJ2-2 and V is TRBV9; D unclear. The germline V gene has CDR1 SGDLS and CDR2 YYNGEE. The V end lost 0 bases, the J end lost 6 bases, and 6 bases lay between the germline ends. The CDR3 totals 13 residues. This chain's CDR3 is CASSVGESGELFF. The CDR3 DNA sequence: TGTGCCAGCAGCGTAGGAGAATCCGGGGAGCTGTTTTTT. Based on the CDR3 plus reference TRBV9 and TRBJ2-2, the full variable domain is DSGVTQTPKHLITATGQRVTLRCSPRSGDLSVYWYQQSLDQGLQFLIQYYNGEERAKGNILERFSAQQFPDLHSELNLSSLELGDSALYFCASSVGESGELFFGEGSRLTVL.

J is TRBJ2-2 and V is TRBV11-3, with TRBD1 matching 8 bases. The CDR3 has 15 amino acids. The germline V gene encodes CDR1 SGHNT and CDR2 YENEEA. V shed 6 bases, J shed 6 bases, and the junction held 9 bases outside the gene matches. CDR3 protein: CASSLQGGRAGELFF. CDR3 sequence (DNA): TGTGCCAGCAGTCTACAGGGGGGAAGAGCCGGGGAGCTGTTTTTT. The full variable domain, its missing parts supplied by reference TRBV11-3 and TRBJ2-2, is EAGVVQSPRYKIIEKKQPVAFWCNPISGHNTLYWYLQNLGQGPELLIRYENEEAVDDSQLPKDRFSAERLKGVDSTLKIQPAELGDSAVYLCASSLQGGRAGELFFGEGSRLTVL.

The J gene is TRBJ2-3, the V gene TRBV30, with 13 bases aligning to TRBD2. J lost 4 bases, V lost 4 bases, and 8 bases had no gene match. The CDR3 contains 16 residues. Germline CDR1 is GTSNPN and CDR2 is SVGIG (reference sequence). Written as DNA, the CDR3 is TGTGCCTGGACTCGAGGACTAGCGGGGGAGGCAGATACGCAGTATTTT. It encodes CAWTRGLAGEADTQYF.

V gene TRBV28 combines with J gene TRBJ2-1, with D perhaps given as TRBD1 or TRBD2 (5 bases each). This CDR3 is 14 amino acids long. Looked up from germline, CDR1 is MDHEN and CDR2 is SYDVKM. V dropped 6 bases and J dropped 3 bases, with 12 bases sitting between them. This CDR3 reads CASRTGTIYNEQFF. The DNA of the CDR3 is TGTGCCAGCAGAACCGGGACCATCTACAATGAGCAGTTCTTC.

V is TRBV12-3 or TRBV12-4 and J is TRBJ2-2; D call uncertain. The CDR3 is 13 amino acids. V lost 3 bases to trimming and J lost 4 bases, with 6 bases between them. CDR3 in DNA: TGTGCCAGCAGTTTCCACCCCACCGGGGAGCTGTTTTTT. It encodes CASSFHPTGELFF.

The chain carries TRBV4-3 and TRBJ2-3; 10 nucleotides line up with TRBD2. This CDR3 has 19 amino acids. Germline values: CDR1 LGHNA, CDR2 YSLEER. J gave up 5 bases and V 3 bases, and 17 bases lay outside the gene matches. CDR3 nucleotides: TGCGCCAGCAGCCACAGCGACCGTACTAGCGGGACAGAAATAGATACGCAGTATTTT. Its protein is CASSHSDRTSGTEIDTQYF.

The J gene is TRBJ2-2, the V gene TRBV7-2; 12 bases match TRBD1. V was pared by 5 bases and J by 6 bases, with 7 bases of the junction left unmatched. The CDR3 length is 16 residues. Germline CDR1 and CDR2: SGHTA and FQGNSA. Written as DNA, the CDR3 is TGTGCCAGCAGCCTATGGGACAGGGGGCTCGCCGGGGAGCTGTTTTTT. It encodes CASSLWDRGLAGELFF.

The chain links TRBV7-3 to TRBJ2-3, with D maybe TRBD2 (7 bases). Trimming removed 1 base from V and 1 base from J, with 12 bases in between. The CDR3 is made up of 16 amino acids. Germline V CDR1 and CDR2: SGHTA, FQGTGA. This chain's CDR3 is CASSLSGEGGTDTQYF. CDR3 sequence (DNA): TGTGCCAGCAGCTTAAGTGGGGAGGGGGGCACAGATACGCAGTATTTT.

This clone was seen only a few times. This chain uses TRBV9 with TRBJ2-5; D tentatively fits TRBD1 or TRBD2 (5 bases each). The CDR3 runs 14 residues. Germline V lookup: CDR1 SGDLS, CDR2 YYNGEE. V lost 4 bases to trimming and J lost 0 bases, with 10 bases between them. CDR3 nucleotides: TGTGCCAGCAGCCTTGGGGGACACCAAGAGACCCAGTACTTC. Its translation: CASSLGGHQETQYF.

V is TRBV7-8 and J is TRBJ2-4; maybe TRBD1 (6 bases). The CDR3 is made up of 16 amino acids. The V and J ends lost 2 bases and 0 bases respectively, with 11 bases between them. CDR1 SGHVS and CDR2 FQNEAQ come from the germline V gene. The CDR3 DNA sequence: TGTGCCAGCAGCTTAATCGACAGGCTAGCCAAAAACATTCAGTACTTC. Its protein product is CASSLIDRLAKNIQYF.

V usage is TRBV5-1 and J usage is TRBJ2-5, with 9 nucleotides matching TRBD1. Germline V lookup: CDR1 SGHRS, CDR2 YFSETQ. With 0 bases clipped from V and 3 bases from J, the junction kept 0 bases outside the gene matches. This CDR3 has 14 amino acids. CDR3 in DNA: TGCGCCAGCAGCTTGGGGACAGGGGAAGAGACCCAGTACTTC. It translates to CASSLGTGEETQYF.

The V call is TRBV2, the J call TRBJ2-7; 10 nucleotides agree with TRBD2. This CDR3 has 15 amino acids. Per the germline V gene, CDR1 is SNHLY and CDR2 is FYNNEI. With V trimmed by 3 bases and J by 0 bases, 2 bases remained unmatched. Written as DNA, the CDR3 is TGTGCCAGCAGTGAGTCTAGCGGGAGCTCCTACGAGCAGTACTTC. The encoded protein is CASSESSGSSYEQYF.